Only a few counts were recorded for the clone carrying this TCR beta chain. The data originate from a study of T cells in Graves' hyperthyroidism and ophthalmopathy. What was amplified from RNA transcripts were TCR beta CDR3 regions. With the HTBI primer set, the TCR CDR3 went through a first round of RT-PCR. TCRdb reprocessed the multiplex PCR reads via MiXCR and lists one record per CDR3 protein. The table records under 450,000 distinct CDR3 sequences, approximately 15% of them present only once. J gave up 6 bases and V 5 bases, and 7 bases lay outside the gene matches. CDR3 size: 15 residues. The germline gives CDR1 SEHNR, CDR2 FQNEAQ (reference sequence).

The sequencing sample was made of blood. This clonotype was obtained from a young man with Graves' hyperthyroidism that later progressed to Graves' ophthalmopathy. The V gene is TRBV7-9, the J gene TRBJ1-2; 12 nucleotides match TRBD1. The CDR3 region is CASSTGTGGRDGYTF. The CDR3, as DNA: TGTGCCAGCAGCACCGGGACAGGGGGCAGGGATGGCTACACCTTC.